This T cell receptor (beta chain) emerged from a study of blood T cell repertoires in COVID-19. This clone was observed a few times. The length of the CDR3 is 16 residues. CDR1 and CDR2 from the germline V gene are MRHNA and SNTAGT. V dropped 0 bases and J dropped 3; count of bases not matched to a gene: 0. Sequencing was performed with immunoSEQ multiplex PCR; in TCRdb, only in-frame clones are kept and a portion is missing. This table has under 400,000 clones, roughly 89% appearing once. The sequencing sample was made of peripheral blood. This TCR derives from a man younger than 35 with active or convalescent COVID-19. V usage is TRBV6-4 and J usage is TRBJ2-2; TRBD2 agrees at 11 bases. The CDR3 nucleotides read TGTGCCAGCAGTGACTCGACTAGCGGGGACACCGGGGAGCTGTTTTTT. This encodes CASSDSTSGDTGELFF.